Reported below is one TCR beta chain. Its matching antigen is unknown. The data are from a study of cytomegalovirus exposure and HLA in healthy donors. Across the whole study: Some 85 million unique TCRs from HLA-typed donors were held in an early data release. Study results and caveats: In an earlier analysis, in some 500 donors, most V segments appeared productive either ~87% or ~30% of the time. The authors listed 150 to 200 TCR beta chains as cytomegalovirus-associated.

Amplification used 60 Vbeta primers and 13 Jbeta primers. The data were produced by immunoSEQ multiplex PCR, yet TCRdb's version contains in-frame clones alone and is incomplete. The sample holds about 170,000 clones, over 80% seen once. The sequence was obtained from a male donor in good health and CMV-seronegative. Source material: PBMCs.

The CDR3 loop is CASSQENTGYEQYF. The DNA of the CDR3 is TGCGCCAGCAGCCAAGAGAATACAGGATACGAGCAGTACTTC. The chain links TRBV4-3 to TRBJ2-7, with a possible D match to TRBD1 (5 bases). The CDR3 spans 14 residues. The V end lost 0 bases, the J end lost 4 bases, and 10 bases lay between the germline ends. CDR1 and CDR2 (germline): LGHNA, YSLEER.